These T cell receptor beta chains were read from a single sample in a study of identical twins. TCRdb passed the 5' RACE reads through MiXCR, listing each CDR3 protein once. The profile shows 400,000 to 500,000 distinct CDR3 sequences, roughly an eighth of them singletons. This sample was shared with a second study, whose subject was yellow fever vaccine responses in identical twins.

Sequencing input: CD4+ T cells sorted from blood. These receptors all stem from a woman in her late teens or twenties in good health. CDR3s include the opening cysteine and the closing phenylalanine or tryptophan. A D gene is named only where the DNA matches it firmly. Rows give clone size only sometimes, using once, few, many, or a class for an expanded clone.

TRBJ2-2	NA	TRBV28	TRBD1	CASGRTGGAGELFF	TGTGCCAGCGGGAGGACAGGGGGCGCCGGGGAGCTGTTTTTT
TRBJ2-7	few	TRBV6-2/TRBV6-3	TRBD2	CASSSELAGGSYEQYF	TGTGCCAGCAGTTCCGAACTAGCGGGGGGCTCCTACGAGCAGTACTTC
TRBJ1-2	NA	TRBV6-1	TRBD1	CASREGTGRGYTF	TGTGCCAGCAGAGAAGGGACAGGCCGTGGCTACACCTTC
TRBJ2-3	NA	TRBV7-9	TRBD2	CASSLDSGISAQYF	TGTGCCAGCAGCTTAGATAGCGGGATTTCGGCGCAGTATTTT
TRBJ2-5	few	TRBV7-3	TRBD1	CASSIGTGKGETQYF	TGTGCCAGCAGCATTGGGACAGGAAAAGGAGAGACCCAGTACTTC
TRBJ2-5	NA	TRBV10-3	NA	CAIRPGQSSQETQYF	TGTGCCATCAGACCAGGACAGAGTAGCCAAGAGACCCAGTACTTC
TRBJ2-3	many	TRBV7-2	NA	CASSLEGKSTDTQYF	TGTGCCAGCAGCTTAGAGGGGAAGAGCACAGATACGCAGTATTTT
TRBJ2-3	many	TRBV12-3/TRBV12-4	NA	CASSPTSSGGTDTQYF	TGTGCCAGCAGCCCCACTAGTTCGGGGGGCACAGATACGCAGTATTTT
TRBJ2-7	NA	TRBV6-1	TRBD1	CASSALWDRLSSYEQYF	TGTGCCAGCAGTGCCCTCTGGGACAGACTTAGCTCCTACGAGCAGTACTTC
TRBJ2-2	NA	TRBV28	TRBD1	CASRTGGITGELFF	TGTGCCAGCAGAACAGGGGGCATCACCGGGGAGCTGTTTTTT
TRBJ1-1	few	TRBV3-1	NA	CASSLKMNTEAFF	TGTGCCAGCAGCCTTAAAATGAACACTGAAGCTTTCTTT
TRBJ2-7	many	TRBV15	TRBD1	CATSRDRQGTHEQYF	TGTGCCACCAGCAGAGATCGACAGGGTACCCACGAGCAGTACTTC
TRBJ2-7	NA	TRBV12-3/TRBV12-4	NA	CASSLAWTLSYEQYF	TGTGCCAGCAGTTTAGCCTGGACCCTCTCCTACGAGCAGTACTTC
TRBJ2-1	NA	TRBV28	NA	CARSPGYSYNEQFF	TGTGCCAGGAGTCCAGGGTACTCCTACAATGAGCAGTTCTTC
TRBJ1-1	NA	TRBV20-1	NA	CSGTKGSPLVGAFF	TGCAGTGGCACGAAGGGCAGCCCGTTAGTGGGAGCTTTCTTT
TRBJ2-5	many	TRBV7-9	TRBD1	CASSSGTGGVLETQYF	TGTGCCAGCAGCAGCGGGACAGGGGGCGTCTTGGAGACCCAGTACTTC
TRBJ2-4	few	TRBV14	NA	CASSQKNIQYF	TGTGCCAGCAGCCAAAAAAACATTCAGTACTTC
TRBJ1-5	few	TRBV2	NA	CASRRSGGNQPQHF	TGTGCCAGCAGACGTTCGGGGGGAAATCAGCCCCAGCATTTT
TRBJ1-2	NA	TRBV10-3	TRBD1	CAIRLGQAGGDGYTF	TGTGCCATCAGATTAGGACAGGCGGGAGGTGACGGCTACACCTTC
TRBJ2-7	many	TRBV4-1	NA	CASSQEKGTGSSYEQYF	TGCGCCAGCAGCCAAGAGAAGGGAACAGGGAGCTCCTACGAGCAGTACTTC
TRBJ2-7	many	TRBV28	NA	CASSSFPPSYEQYF	TGTGCCAGCAGTTCCTTCCCCCCATCATACGAGCAGTACTTC
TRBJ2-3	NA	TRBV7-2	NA	CASSTRSGSGQDTQYF	TGTGCCAGCAGCACCCGTTCCGGGTCGGGGCAAGATACGCAGTATTTT
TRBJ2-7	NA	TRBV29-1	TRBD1	CSVNYPGGSYEQYF	TGCAGCGTTAACTATCCAGGGGGCTCCTACGAGCAGTACTTC
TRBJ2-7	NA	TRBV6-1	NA	CASTARLSSYEQYF	TGTGCCAGCACGGCAAGACTGAGCTCCTACGAGCAGTACTTC
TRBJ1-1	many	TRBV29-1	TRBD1	CSVLLRTGGWTEAFF	TGCAGCGTCCTACTTCGGACAGGGGGGTGGACTGAAGCTTTCTTT
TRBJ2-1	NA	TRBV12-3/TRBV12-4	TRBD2	CASSLAGRAYNEQFF	TGTGCCAGCAGTTTAGCGGGGAGGGCCTACAATGAGCAGTTCTTC
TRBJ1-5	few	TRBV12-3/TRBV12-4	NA	CASSPHQGLTGPQHF	TGTGCCAGCAGTCCACACCAGGGACTGACCGGGCCCCAGCATTTT
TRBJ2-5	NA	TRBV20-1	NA	CSAREPSLGAPSGETQYF	TGCAGTGCTAGAGAGCCCAGCCTCGGAGCCCCATCGGGGGAGACCCAGTACTTC
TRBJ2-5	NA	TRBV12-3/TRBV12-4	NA	CASSSHLLGTETQYF	TGTGCCAGCAGTTCACATTTACTTGGTACGGAGACCCAGTACTTC
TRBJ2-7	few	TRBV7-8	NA	CASSLGWSRYEQYF	TGTGCCAGCAGCTTAGGATGGAGTCGCTACGAGCAGTACTTC
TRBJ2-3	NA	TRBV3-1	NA	CASSQRQLGISTDTQYF	TGTGCCAGCAGCCAACGCCAGCTAGGAATTTCCACAGATACGCAGTATTTT
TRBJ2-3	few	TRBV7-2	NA	CASSFSDGDTQYF	TGTGCCAGCAGTTTTAGTGATGGTGATACGCAGTATTTT
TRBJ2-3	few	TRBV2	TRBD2	CASSTREGGTDTQYF	TGTGCCAGCAGCACGCGGGAGGGTGGTACAGATACGCAGTATTTT
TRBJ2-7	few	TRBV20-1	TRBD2	CSAWTSDSYEQYF	TGCAGTGCGTGGACTAGCGACTCCTACGAGCAGTACTTC
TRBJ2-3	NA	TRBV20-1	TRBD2	CSSWGLAGGRTDTQYF	TGCAGTTCGTGGGGACTAGCGGGGGGGCGCACAGATACGCAGTATTTT
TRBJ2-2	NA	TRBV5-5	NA	CASSWDHNTGELFF	TGTGCCAGCAGCTGGGACCACAACACCGGGGAGCTGTTTTTT
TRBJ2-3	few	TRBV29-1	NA	CSTAGGSTDTQYF	TGCTCAACGGCGGGTGGGAGCACAGATACGCAGTATTTT
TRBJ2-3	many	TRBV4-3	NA	CASSQDPSTDTQYF	TGCGCCAGCAGCCAAGATCCAAGCACAGATACGCAGTATTTT
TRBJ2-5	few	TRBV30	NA	CACNSRERTRETQYF	TGTGCCTGCAACAGCCGGGAGAGGACGAGAGAGACCCAGTACTTC
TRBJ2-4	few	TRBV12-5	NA	CASGLRQYQKQIAKNIQYF	TGTGCTAGTGGCTTGAGACAGTATCAAAAACAAATAGCCAAAAACATTCAGTACTTC
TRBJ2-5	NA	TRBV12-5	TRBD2	CASGLERTSQETQYF	TGTGCTAGTGGTTTGGAAAGGACTAGTCAAGAGACCCAGTACTTC
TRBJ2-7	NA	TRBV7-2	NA	CASARALTYEQYF	TGTGCCAGCGCCCGGGCCTTAACCTACGAGCAGTACTTC
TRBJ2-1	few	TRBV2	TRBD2	CASSSGGPGEQFF	TGTGCCAGCAGCTCGGGGGGGCCGGGTGAGCAGTTCTTC
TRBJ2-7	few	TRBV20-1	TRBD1	CSVEGQTSYEQYF	TGCAGTGTCGAGGGACAGACTTCCTACGAGCAGTACTTC
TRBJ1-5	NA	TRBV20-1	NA	CSAYSGDQPQHF	TGCAGTGCTTACAGTGGGGATCAGCCCCAGCATTTT
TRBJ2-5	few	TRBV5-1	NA	CASSLVPGTQYF	TGCGCCAGCAGCTTGGTTCCGGGGACCCAGTACTTC
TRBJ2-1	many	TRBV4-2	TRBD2	CASSREAELAEKFF	TGTGCCAGCAGCCGAGAAGCCGAGCTAGCGGAAAAGTTCTTC
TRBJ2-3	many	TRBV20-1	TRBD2	CSARGGLYTDTQYF	TGCAGTGCTCGCGGGGGGCTCTACACAGATACGCAGTATTTT
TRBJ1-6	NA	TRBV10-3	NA	CAISSRDTDSPLHF	TGTGCCATCTCCAGCCGGGACACTGATTCACCCCTCCACTTT
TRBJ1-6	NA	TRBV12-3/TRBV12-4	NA	CASSLIGALGRYNSPLHF	TGTGCCAGCAGTTTAATAGGTGCGTTAGGAAGATATAATTCACCCCTCCACTTT
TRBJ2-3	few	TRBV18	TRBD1	CASSPDRGSTDTQYF	TGTGCCAGCTCACCGGACAGGGGGAGCACAGATACGCAGTATTTT
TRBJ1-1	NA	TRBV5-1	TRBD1	CASSSGTGGLTEAFF	TGCGCCAGCAGCTCCGGGACAGGGGGCTTGACTGAAGCTTTCTTT
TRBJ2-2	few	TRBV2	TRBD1	CASSKGQGGTGELFF	TGTGCCAGCAGTAAGGGACAGGGGGGGACCGGGGAGCTGTTTTTT